What follows describes a single T cell receptor (beta chain). Its binding antigen is unknown. No per-base quality is available; no much larger clone lies one base away. Other DNA sequences in this specimen translate into the identical CDR3. The sample belongs to a study of T cells in localized non-small cell lung cancer (dated by TCRdb to the early 2020s). At the level of the whole study: The study analyzed T cell repertoires of 236 early-stage NSCLC patients, comparing tumors and uninvolved tumor-adjacent lungs. The cohort consisted of 236 treatment-naive NSCLC patients whose localized lung tumors had been resected. The mean age of the NSCLC patients was 60 to 85 years, with roughly 120 men and 95 to 110 women.

Overall study outcomes, separate from this receptor: Because the study design was exploratory, TCR variables were selected using unadjusted p-values without false-discovery rate correction. Because multi-region tumor sequencing was not done, intratumor heterogeneity could not be ruled out. Uninvolved tumor-adjacent lung showed the highest T cell clonality, higher than tumor, which suggests more focused antigenic responses in the uninvolved tumor-adjacent lung. Higher T cell density in blood was associated with longer overall survival, whereas higher clonality in adjacent lung was associated with shorter survival. A median of approximately 50 of the top 100 tumor clones turned up in the paired uninvolved adjacent lung, and 25 to 35 of those clones also ranked among the top 100 of that same adjacent lung.

TCR beta CDR3 regions were sequenced from DNA using the immunoSEQ Assay. In the paper's pipeline: T cell density was computed as TCR beta template counts normalized to usable DNA estimated by amplifying housekeeping genes. The preseqR package was used to estimate richness by extrapolating to 400,000 templates for PBMC samples and to 120,000 templates for tissue samples. Clonality was defined as one minus Pielou's evenness. Differential abundance testing on productive amino-acid clonotypes, with a minimum total count of 5 and an alpha of 0.1, was used to identify tissue-enriched TCRs. The Jaccard Index and the Morisita Overlap Index were used to measure repertoire overlap between compartments. TCR beta CDR3s were clustered by GLIPH together with public tetramer-defined viral CDR3s, and at least three viral sequences plus V-gene enrichment were required for viral motifs. TCRdb re-hosts the immuneACCESS table, in-frame sequences only. Its copies lack some clones; in the studies checked, an unresolved V gene accounts for under half of them, and the cause for the rest is not known. V and J calls and clone size come straight from that table; D and trimming were deduced from the DNA. The sample includes about 56,000 clones, with 86% observed a single time. The ten largest account for less than 6% of the sample.

At diagnosis, tumor, uninvolved tumor-adjacent lung and peripheral blood were collected and then preserved as a mix of FFPE and fresh-frozen material. Blood samples were analyzed as peripheral blood mononuclear cells for TCR repertoire profiling. At the junction V is shortened by 7 bases and J by 4 bases, with 14 bases in between. The CDR3 runs 13 amino acids, cysteine and phenylalanine included. Solely the CDR3 DNA is kept, with 39 bases framed from the first base. CDR1 and CDR2, looked up from the germline V gene (reference sequence), are MNHNY and SVGAGI. The specimen was peripheral blood, collected before any cancer treatment. This TCR was sampled from a woman between 35 and 70 years old with stage I lung adenocarcinoma. The chain couples TRBV6-6 to TRBJ2-7, and the D gene may be TRBD1, 5 bases matching. CDR3 reads: CASISDTGYEQYF. The sequenced DNA is TGTGCCAGCATTTCGGACACGGGTTACGAGCAGTACTTC.